Listed below are T cell receptor beta chains from one sample, sequenced in a study of graft-versus-host responses after intestinal transplantation. The antigens of these receptors remain unknown. TCRdb's copy holds only in-frame clones and misses some; the assay was immunoSEQ multiplex PCR. This table holds just under 65,000 clones, 90% to 95% found once. Sample: unstimulated CD8+ T cells sorted from spleen or lymph node cells, taken before transplant. The receptors shown here come from a human donor who was the organ donor for an intestinal transplant. Each CDR3 is given with its conserved first and last residue. A D gene is named only where the DNA matches it firmly. Clone size appears in some rows only: once, few, many, or a class for an expanded clone.

d_call clone_size j_call v_call cdr3_aa cdr3_nt
- - TRBJ2-7 TRBV27 CASKQGYEQYF TGTGCCAGTAAACAGGGTTACGAGCAGTACTTC
TRBD2 - TRBJ2-5 TRBV14 CASGAGGPQYF TGTGCCAGCGGCGCGGGGGGGCCCCAGTACTTC
- - TRBJ1-3 TRBV15 CATREWGSSGNTIYF TGTGCCACCAGAGAGTGGGGCAGCTCTGGAAACACCATATATTTT
- few TRBJ1-1 TRBV4-3 CASSQDLPFRGYPTEAFF TGCGCCAGCAGCCAAGACCTTCCTTTCCGAGGGTACCCAACTGAAGCTTTCTTT
- - TRBJ1-2 TRBV28 CASSFGRDYGYTF TGTGCCAGCAGTTTTGGCAGGGACTATGGCTACACCTTC
- - TRBJ2-7 TRBV4-2 CASSPDRREAAYEQYF TGTGCCAGCAGCCCTGACCGGAGGGAGGCTGCCTACGAGCAGTACTTC
- - TRBJ2-7 TRBV27 CATTSDGSSYEQYF TGTGCCACCACTTCGGATGGGAGCTCCTACGAGCAGTACTTC
TRBD1 - TRBJ2-7 TRBV5-6 CASSWDSPSYEQYF TGTGCCAGCAGCTGGGACAGTCCTTCCTACGAGCAGTACTTC
TRBD2 - TRBJ2-7 TRBV28 CASSLRTGGDWSYEQYF TGTGCCAGCAGTTTAAGGACCGGGGGGGACTGGAGCTACGAGCAGTACTTC
- - TRBJ2-7 TRBV4-3 CASSHSGVNEQYF TGCGCCAGCAGCCACTCCGGAGTGAACGAGCAGTACTTC
- - TRBJ1-1 TRBV28 CASIPTPGGAEAFF TGTGCCAGCATCCCCACTCCTGGGGGGGCTGAAGCTTTCTTT
- - TRBJ2-1 TRBV9 CASSVGREQFF TGTGCCAGCAGCGTAGGGCGGGAGCAGTTCTTC
- - TRBJ1-4 TRBV7-2 CASSFPRVSNEKLFF TGTGCCAGCAGCTTCCCCAGGGTTTCAAATGAAAAACTGTTTTTT
- - TRBJ1-1 TRBV19 CASSFGNTEAFF TGTGCCAGTAGTTTCGGTAACACTGAAGCTTTCTTT
- - TRBJ2-7 TRBV7-6 CASSFVHHGAWYF TGTGCCAGCAGCTTTGTCCACCACGGAGCCTGGTACTTC
- - TRBJ2-6 TRBV19 CASSISSSGANVLTF TGTGCCAGTAGTATCTCGAGCTCTGGGGCCAACGTCCTGACTTTC
- once TRBJ2-7 TRBV5-6 CASSHTPGGEQYF TGTGCCAGCAGCCATACGCCCGGAGGGGAGCAGTACTTC
TRBD1 - TRBJ1-5 TRBV28 CASSLSRTGGQPQHF TGTGCCAGCAGTTTATCTCGGACAGGGGGACAGCCCCAGCATTTT
- - TRBJ1-2 TRBV30 CAWSPFLYGYTF TGTGCCTGGAGTCCCTTCTTATATGGCTACACCTTC